The T cell receptor beta chain under discussion was sequenced for a study of blood T cell repertoires in COVID-19. Across the study: Acute and convalescent COVID-19 samples came from the United States, Italy and Spain.

The data were produced by immunoSEQ multiplex PCR, yet TCRdb's version contains in-frame clones alone and is incomplete. The sample lists roughly 200,000 clones; approximately 80% were seen once. Germline-derived CDR1 and CDR2 are SGDLS and YYNGEE. J lost 6 bases, V lost 7 bases, and 3 bases had no gene match. The CDR3 covers 14 residues. The clonotype comes from a man between 60 and 75 years old with acute or convalescent COVID-19. The chain joins TRBV9 to TRBJ2-3; 15 nucleotides line up with TRBD2. The specimen sequenced was peripheral blood. CDR3 DNA: TGTGCCAGCGGACTAGCGGGGGGGCCCGATACGCAGTATTTT. It is translated as CASGLAGGPDTQYF.